The entry below gives a single T cell receptor (beta chain) sequence along with its context. Each participant's cohort was designated according to participant-reported clinical history. This sample stems from a study of blood T cell repertoires in COVID-19. The overall study: Italy, Spain and the United States were the sources of the convalescent and acute COVID-19 samples. Sources were T cells, B-cell-depleted T cells, or PBMCs; the material itself was cDNA or gDNA.

The CDR3 extends over 13 amino acids. The germline V gene has CDR1 KGHSH and CDR2 LQKENI. V dropped 6 bases and J dropped 1 base, with 9 bases sitting between them. In the authors' methods: Reference gene primer amplification gave estimated nucleated cell counts. The data were produced by immunoSEQ multiplex PCR, yet TCRdb's version contains in-frame clones alone and is incomplete. The DNA gave D and trimming, while V, J and clone size come from that table. The sample has fewer than 350,000 clones; 85% are singletons. The TCR sequence derives from a woman younger than 45 who had been exposed to COVID-19. The genes are TRBV18 and TRBJ1-1; D is undetermined. The sequenced sample consisted of PBMCs or T cells enriched from blood (not recorded which). The DNA for the CDR3 is TGTGCCAGCTCGGAGGCGGAGAACACTGAAGCTTTCTTT. Protein: CASSEAENTEAFF.